The present entry profiles one TCR beta chain with its context. As yet, its antigen is unknown. Clones were read by immunoSEQ multiplex PCR, and TCRdb kept only the in-frame ones, dropping some. Counted here are under 200,000 clones, about 89% occurring once; the ten biggest clones make up around 2.5%. This specimen comes from a study of T cell responses to AZD1222 COVID-19 vaccine. Study results and caveats: When two AZD1222 doses had been given, Spike-specific TCR breadth and depth rose. Clonal diversity may have been underestimated in mostly white British donors. Seropositive status at baseline applied to only a handful of AZD1222 recipients.

The CDR3 is 11 residues long. Trimming took 2 bases from V and 0 from J, leaving 2 bases between them. Per germline, CDR1 DFQATT and CDR2 SNEGSKA (reference sequence). This TCR was recovered from an adult in good health. The material sequenced was peripheral blood, taken on day 0 of MenACWY control vaccination. The chain is built from TRBV20-1 and TRBJ2-7; D unresolved. The CDR3, as DNA: TGCAGTGCTAGATTCTCCTACGAGCAGTACTTC. This translates into CSARFSYEQYF.